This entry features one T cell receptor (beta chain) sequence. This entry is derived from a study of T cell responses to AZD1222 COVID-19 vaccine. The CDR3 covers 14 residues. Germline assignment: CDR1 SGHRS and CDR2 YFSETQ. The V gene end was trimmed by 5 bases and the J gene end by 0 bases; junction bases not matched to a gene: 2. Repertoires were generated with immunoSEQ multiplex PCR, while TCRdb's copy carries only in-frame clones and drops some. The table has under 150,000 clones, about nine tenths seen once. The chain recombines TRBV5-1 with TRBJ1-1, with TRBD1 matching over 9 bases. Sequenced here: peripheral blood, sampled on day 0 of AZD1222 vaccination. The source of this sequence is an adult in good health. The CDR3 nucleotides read TGCGCCAGCAGGACAGGGGGAATGAACACTGAAGCTTTCTTT. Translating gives CASRTGGMNTEAFF.